This T cell receptor (beta chain) was sequenced in a study of cytomegalovirus exposure and HLA in healthy donors. Study-wide findings and caveats: CMV antigen specificity of a few CMV-associated chains was confirmed in vitro.

Looked up from germline, CDR1 is SGHTA and CDR2 is FQGNSA. CDR3 length: 16 residues. J gave up 3 bases and V 7 bases, and 12 bases lay outside the gene matches. PCR was performed using 60 Vbeta and 13 Jbeta primers. As handled by the study authors: Later analysis identified tens of millions of unique TCR beta chains, 9 million to 13 million shared. Assay used: immunoSEQ multiplex PCR; TCRdb lists only in-frame clones, some missing. V, J and clone size were drawn from that table, and D and trimming were deduced from the DNA. In the table there are about 120,000 clones, around three quarters of which are singletons. Note on this clone: No antigen is known for it.

Sequencing input: PBMCs. The source is a man aged 35-49 years in good health and CMV-seropositive. The rearrangement links TRBV7-2 to TRBJ1-3; 7 bases match TRBD1. The CDR3 DNA sequence: TGTGCCAGCACCGATACCGGGAACAGGGGTGGAAACACCATATATTTT. Its protein is CASTDTGNRGGNTIYF.